A selection of T cell receptor beta chains follows, all from one sample in a study of blood T cell repertoires in COVID-19. The data were produced by immunoSEQ multiplex PCR, yet TCRdb's version contains in-frame clones alone and is incomplete. Of 150,000 to 200,000 clones in the sample, approximately 90% are singletons; the top ten hold around 1.4%. Sequenced sample: peripheral blood. These receptors were taken from a woman in her forties or fifties with acute or convalescent COVID-19. Both conserved end residues are part of each CDR3. The D gene is left open where the match is weak. The size field is filled for only some rows; it gives once, few, many or a size class.

V gene	J gene	clone size	D gene	CDR3 protein	CDR3 DNA
TRBV5-1	TRBJ2-3	-	TRBD2	CASSFAGTSGGDTQYF	TGCGCCAGCAGCTTTGCCGGGACTAGCGGGGGGGATACGCAGTATTTT
TRBV27	TRBJ1-2	-	-	CASSGRATGYTNGYTF	TGTGCCAGCAGTGGCCGGGCCACAGGGTATACAAATGGCTACACCTTC
TRBV29-1	TRBJ2-3	-	-	CSIGWADTQYF	TGCAGTATAGGTTGGGCGGATACGCAGTATTTT
TRBV2	TRBJ1-4	once	-	CASSGRGATNEKLFF	TGTGCCAGCAGTGGTCGGGGAGCAACTAATGAAAAACTGTTTTTT
TRBV15	TRBJ1-3	-	-	CEGGVGSTGGTIYF	TGTGAGGGCGGCGTGGGGAGTACGGGGGGCACCATATATTTT
TRBV9	TRBJ1-4	few	-	CASSAAGTPLEKLFF	TGTGCCAGCAGCGCCGCCGGGACACCTCTTGAAAAACTGTTTTTT
TRBV24-1	TRBJ2-1	-	-	CATSDTPSAGRRQNEQFF	TGTGCCACCAGTGACACTCCCTCCGCGGGACGGAGACAGAATGAGCAGTTCTTC
TRBV30	TRBJ2-2	-	-	CAWTGTGELFF	TGTGCCTGGACAGGCACCGGGGAGCTGTTTTTT
TRBV11-2	TRBJ1-6	-	-	CASSLLSSYNSPLHF	TGTGCCAGCAGCTTACTGAGCTCCTATAATTCACCCCTCCACTTT
TRBV19	TRBJ2-3	-	TRBD1	CASSIEAPGQGSTDTQYF	TGTGCCAGTAGTATAGAGGCCCCGGGACAGGGCAGCACAGATACGCAGTATTTT
TRBV5-1	TRBJ2-1	-	TRBD2	CASSLSGRAGNEQFF	TGCGCCAGCAGCCTTAGCGGGAGGGCCGGGAATGAGCAGTTCTTC
TRBV18	TRBJ2-6	-	TRBD1	CASSPRTGGSGANVLTF	TGTGCCAGCTCACCACGGACAGGGGGCTCTGGGGCCAACGTCCTGACTTTC
TRBV10-3	TRBJ1-2	-	TRBD1	CAISATGTGENGYTF	TGTGCCATCAGTGCCACCGGGACAGGGGAGAATGGCTACACCTTC
TRBV19	TRBJ1-5	-	-	CASSIGHQEGNQPQHF	TGTGCCAGTAGTATCGGCCATCAAGAGGGCAATCAGCCCCAGCATTTT
TRBV27	TRBJ1-6	-	TRBD1	CASSSRQGSLSPLHF	TGTGCCAGCAGTTCGAGACAGGGCTCCCTTTCACCCCTCCACTTT
TRBV25-1	TRBJ1-1	-	-	CASSEYRYITTGASEAFF	TGTGCCAGCAGTGAATATCGCTATATTACGACTGGGGCGAGTGAAGCTTTCTTT
TRBV10-3	TRBJ1-6	-	TRBD1	CAISDTGVGSPLHF	TGTGCCATCAGTGATACAGGGGTAGGATCACCCCTCCACTTT
TRBV19	TRBJ2-1	-	-	CASSIGEGSYNEQFF	TGTGCCAGTAGTATCGGAGAGGGCTCCTACAATGAGCAGTTCTTC
TRBV6-5	TRBJ1-2	-	TRBD1	CASSSPRTGANYGYTF	TGTGCCAGCAGTTCCCCACGGACAGGAGCTAACTATGGCTACACCTTC
TRBV6-5	TRBJ2-2	-	-	CASTQGGRELFF	TGTGCCAGCACCCAGGGTGGGAGGGAGCTGTTTTTT
TRBV28	TRBJ2-1	-	-	CATHGGSYNEQFF	TGTGCCACCCACGGGGGCTCCTACAATGAGCAGTTCTTC
TRBV19	TRBJ1-2	-	-	CASSTPPGQINYGYTF	TGTGCCAGTAGTACCCCGCCCGGACAGATAAACTATGGCTACACCTTC
TRBV10-3	TRBJ1-5	few	TRBD1	CAIKEGQSNQPQHF	TGTGCCATCAAGGAGGGACAGAGTAATCAGCCCCAGCATTTT
TRBV10-3	TRBJ2-3	few	-	CALSPRDTDTQYF	TGTGCCTTATCGCCGCGGGACACAGATACGCAGTATTTT
TRBV19	TRBJ1-2	-	TRBD1	CASSIWTQGRDYGYTF	TGTGCCAGTAGTATATGGACACAGGGGCGTGACTATGGCTACACCTTC
TRBV27	TRBJ2-5	-	-	CASSSAGTGAQETQYF	TGTGCCAGCAGTTCCGCCGGGACTGGGGCGCAAGAGACCCAGTACTTC
TRBV18	TRBJ1-3	-	-	CASSPSSVYSGNTIYF	TGTGCCAGCTCACCAAGTTCGGTGTACTCTGGAAACACCATATATTTT
TRBV18	TRBJ2-5	-	-	CASSPGSQETQYF	TGTGCCAGCTCACCGGGCAGTCAAGAGACCCAGTACTTC
TRBV9	TRBJ2-1	-	TRBD2	CASSRRGLAGGGEQFF	TGTGCCAGCAGCAGACGGGGACTAGCGGGAGGGGGTGAGCAGTTCTTC
TRBV19	TRBJ1-5	-	-	CASSKGSRSNQPQHF	TGTGCCAGTAGTAAAGGGAGTCGGAGCAATCAGCCCCAGCATTTT